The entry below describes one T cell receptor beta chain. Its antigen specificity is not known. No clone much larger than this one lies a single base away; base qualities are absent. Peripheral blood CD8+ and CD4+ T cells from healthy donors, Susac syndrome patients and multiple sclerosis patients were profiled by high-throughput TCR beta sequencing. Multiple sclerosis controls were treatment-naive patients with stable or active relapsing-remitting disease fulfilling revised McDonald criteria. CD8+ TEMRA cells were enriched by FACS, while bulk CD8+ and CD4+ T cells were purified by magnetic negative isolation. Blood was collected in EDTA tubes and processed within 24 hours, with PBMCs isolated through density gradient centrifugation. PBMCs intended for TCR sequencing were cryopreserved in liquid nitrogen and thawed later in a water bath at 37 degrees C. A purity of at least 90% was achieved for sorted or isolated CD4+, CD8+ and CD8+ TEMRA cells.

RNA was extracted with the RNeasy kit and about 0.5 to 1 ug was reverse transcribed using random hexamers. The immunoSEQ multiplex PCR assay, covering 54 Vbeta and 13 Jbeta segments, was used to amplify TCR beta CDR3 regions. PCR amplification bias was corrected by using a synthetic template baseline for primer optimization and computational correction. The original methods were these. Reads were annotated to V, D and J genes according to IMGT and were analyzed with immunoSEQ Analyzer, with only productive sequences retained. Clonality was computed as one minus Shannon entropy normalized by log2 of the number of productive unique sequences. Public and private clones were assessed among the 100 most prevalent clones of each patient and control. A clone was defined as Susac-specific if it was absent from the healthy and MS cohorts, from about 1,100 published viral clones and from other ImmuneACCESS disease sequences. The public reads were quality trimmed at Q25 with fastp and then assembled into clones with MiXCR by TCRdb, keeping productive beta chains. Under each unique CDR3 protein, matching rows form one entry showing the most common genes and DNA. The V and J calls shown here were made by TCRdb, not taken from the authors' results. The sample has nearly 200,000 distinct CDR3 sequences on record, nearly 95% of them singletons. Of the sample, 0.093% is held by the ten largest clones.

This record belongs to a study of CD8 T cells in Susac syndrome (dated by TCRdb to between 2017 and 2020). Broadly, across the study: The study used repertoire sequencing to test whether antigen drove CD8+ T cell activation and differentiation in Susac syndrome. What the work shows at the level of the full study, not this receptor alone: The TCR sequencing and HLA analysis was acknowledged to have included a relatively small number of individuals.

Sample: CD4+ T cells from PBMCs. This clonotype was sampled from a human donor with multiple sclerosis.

The CDR3 region reads CASSLGIAGGEDTQYF. The DNA reads as follows: TGTGCCAGCAGCCTCGGGATAGCGGGAGGTGAAGATACGCAGTATTTT. This chain is built from TRBV4-2 and TRBJ2-3, with 10 bases matching TRBD2. The CDR3 runs 16 residues from the cysteine to the phenylalanine. Only the CDR3 DNA is retained, 48 bases long and in frame from the first base. From a lookup of the germline V gene, CDR1 and CDR2 are LGHNA and YNFKEQ. For this chain, trimming is 4 bases at the V end and 5 bases at the J end, and the number of junction bases without a gene match is 9.